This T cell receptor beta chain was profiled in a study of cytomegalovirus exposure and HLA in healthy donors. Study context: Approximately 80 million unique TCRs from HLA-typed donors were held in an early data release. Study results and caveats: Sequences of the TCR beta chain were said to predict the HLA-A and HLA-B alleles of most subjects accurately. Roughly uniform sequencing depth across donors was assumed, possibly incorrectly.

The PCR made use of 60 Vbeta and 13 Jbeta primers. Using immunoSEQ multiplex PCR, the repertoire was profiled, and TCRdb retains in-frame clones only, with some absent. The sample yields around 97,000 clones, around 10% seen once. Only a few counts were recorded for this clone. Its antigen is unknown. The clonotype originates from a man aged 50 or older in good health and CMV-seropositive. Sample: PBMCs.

DNA for the CDR3: TGTGCCAGCAGTTACCTCGCGGGAGGGGATACGCAGTATTTT. Translation: CASSYLAGGDTQYF. V gene TRBV6-5 combines with J gene TRBJ2-3, with 9 bases fitting TRBD2. The ends lost 2 bases at V and 6 bases at J; junction bases unmatched: 3. Per germline, CDR1 MNHEY and CDR2 SVGAGI. CDR3 length equals 14 residues.